This T cell receptor beta chain was captured by sequencing in a study of regulatory T cells in long-lasting Graves disease. Findings and caveats of the study: Persistent disease favored TRBV28, TRBJ1-2 and TRBJ2-5. Persistent patients shared fewer than 3,500 public clonotypes among themselves. Newly diagnosed patients shared fewer, at 900 to 1,000.

CDR1 and CDR2 (germline): MGHDK, SYGVNS. CDR3 length: 15 amino acids. Trimming cost V 3 bases and J 8 bases, with 16 bases left between them. The time point is: persistent/refractory GD, antithyroid drugs over 5 years with positive TRAb. Extracted PBMC RNA gave rise to the TCR library. Blood from the periphery, 8 to 9.5 milliliters in all, was drawn into EDTA tubes. Comment on this clonotype: The antigen is unknown.

Library construction for TCR beta used iRepertoire HTBI primers and Arm-PCR of CDR3 regions. TCRdb redid the calling of the multiplex PCR reads with MiXCR, one entry per CDR3 protein. The sample lists 600,000 to 850,000 distinct CDR3 sequences, 25% to 35% seen once, with around 42% in the top ten. The source of this sequence is a female donor with Graves disease. Material: peripheral blood mononuclear cells (PBMCs), obtained when the disease was refractory, from a patient treated with antithyroid drugs. The V gene is TRBV25-1, the J gene TRBJ1-4; the D is unclear. The CDR3 sequence: CASSDSREPGEKLFF. The CDR3, as DNA: TGTGCCAGCAGTGACAGCCGGGAGCCGGGAGAAAAACTGTTTTTT.